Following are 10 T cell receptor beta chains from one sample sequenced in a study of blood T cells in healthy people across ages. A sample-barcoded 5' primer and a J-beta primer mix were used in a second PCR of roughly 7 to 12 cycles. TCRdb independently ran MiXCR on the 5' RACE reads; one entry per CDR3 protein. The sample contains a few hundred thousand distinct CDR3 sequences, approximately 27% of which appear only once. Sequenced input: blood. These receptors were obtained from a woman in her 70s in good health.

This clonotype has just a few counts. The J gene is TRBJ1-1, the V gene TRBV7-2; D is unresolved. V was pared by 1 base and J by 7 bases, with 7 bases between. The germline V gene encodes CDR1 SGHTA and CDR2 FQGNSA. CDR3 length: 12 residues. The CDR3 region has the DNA TGTGCCAGCAGCTTAGAAAGGTTTGAAGCTTTCTTT. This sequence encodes CASSLERFEAFF.

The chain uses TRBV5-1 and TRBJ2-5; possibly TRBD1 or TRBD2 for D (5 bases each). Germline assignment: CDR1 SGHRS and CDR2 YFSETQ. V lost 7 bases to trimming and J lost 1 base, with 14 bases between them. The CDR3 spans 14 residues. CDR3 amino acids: CASGSGTTQETQYF. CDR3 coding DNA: TGCGCCAGCGGATCCGGGACCACCCAAGAGACCCAGTACTTC.

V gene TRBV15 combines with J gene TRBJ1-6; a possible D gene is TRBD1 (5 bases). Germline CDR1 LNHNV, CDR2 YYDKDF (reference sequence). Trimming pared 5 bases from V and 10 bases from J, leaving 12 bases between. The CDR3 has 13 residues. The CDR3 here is CATSGQGHSPLHF. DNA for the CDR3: TGTGCCACCAGCGGGCAGGGTCACTCACCCCTCCACTTT.

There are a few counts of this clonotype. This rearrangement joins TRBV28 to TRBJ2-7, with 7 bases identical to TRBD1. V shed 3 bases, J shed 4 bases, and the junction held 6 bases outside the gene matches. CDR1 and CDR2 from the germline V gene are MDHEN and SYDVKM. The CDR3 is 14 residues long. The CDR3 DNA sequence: TGTGCCAGCAGTTTCGGGGCAGGGGGATACGAGCAGTACTTC. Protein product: CASSFGAGGYEQYF.

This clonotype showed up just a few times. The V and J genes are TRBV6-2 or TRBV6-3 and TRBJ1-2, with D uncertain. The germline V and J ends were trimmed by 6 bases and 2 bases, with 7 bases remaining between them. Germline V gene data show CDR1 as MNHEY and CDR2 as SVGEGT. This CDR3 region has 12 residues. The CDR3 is CASSAKNYGYTF. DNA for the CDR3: TGTGCCAGCAGCGCCAAGAACTATGGCTACACCTTC.

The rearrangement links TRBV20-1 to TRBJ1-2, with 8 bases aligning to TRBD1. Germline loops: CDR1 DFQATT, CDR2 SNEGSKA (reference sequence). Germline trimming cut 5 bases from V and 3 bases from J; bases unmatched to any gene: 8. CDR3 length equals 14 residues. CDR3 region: CSAGRTGRDYGYTF. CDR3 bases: TGCAGTGCTGGAAGGACAGGGAGGGACTATGGCTACACCTTC.

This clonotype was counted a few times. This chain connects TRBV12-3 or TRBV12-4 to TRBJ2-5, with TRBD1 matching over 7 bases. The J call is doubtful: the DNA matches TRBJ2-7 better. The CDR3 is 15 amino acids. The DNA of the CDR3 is TGTGCCAGCAGTTTAACAGGGGCCCGTCCCTACGAGCAGTACTTC. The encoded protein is CASSLTGARPYEQYF.

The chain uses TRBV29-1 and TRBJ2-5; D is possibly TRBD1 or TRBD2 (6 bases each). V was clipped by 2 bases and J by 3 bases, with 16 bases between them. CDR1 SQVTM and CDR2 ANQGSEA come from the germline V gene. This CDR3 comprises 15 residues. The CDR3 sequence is CSVETWGAGKETQYF. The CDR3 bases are TGCAGCGTTGAAACTTGGGGGGCAGGAAAAGAGACCCAGTACTTC.

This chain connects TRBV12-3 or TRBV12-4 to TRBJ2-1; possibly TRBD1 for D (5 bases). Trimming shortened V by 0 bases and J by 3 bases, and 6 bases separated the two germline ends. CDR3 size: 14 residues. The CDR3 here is CASSLATVYNEQFF. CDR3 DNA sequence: TGTGCCAGCAGTTTAGCGACAGTCTACAATGAGCAGTTCTTC.

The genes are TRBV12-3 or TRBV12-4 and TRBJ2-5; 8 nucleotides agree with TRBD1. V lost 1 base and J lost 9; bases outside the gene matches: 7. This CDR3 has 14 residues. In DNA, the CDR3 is TGTGCCAGCAGTTTAGGGCAGGGGGCGATATCCCAGTACTTC. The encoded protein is CASSLGQGAISQYF.